Listed below are T cell receptor beta chains from one sample, sequenced in a study of shared clonotypes between healthy human individuals. Only in-frame clones appear in the TCRdb table, and some are missing; sequencing was by immunoSEQ multiplex PCR. The data contain 950,000 to 1,300,000 clones, roughly 80% of them singletons. Source material: memory CD4+ T cells sorted from blood. The receptors here all came from a man aged 18 to 30 in good health. CDR3s include the opening cysteine and the closing phenylalanine or tryptophan. The D gene is left open where the match is weak. Expanded clones get a size class; other rows say once, few or many, or leave the size out.

size: NA
J: TRBJ2-6
V: TRBV2
D: NA
DNA: TGTGCCAGCAAGGATGGAGGAGGGGGCACTGGGGCCAACGTCCTGACTTTC
CDR3: CASKDGGGGTGANVLTF

size: NA
J: TRBJ1-1
V: TRBV30
D: NA
DNA: TGTGCCTGGAGTGTAAAGCCCGCCGAGATAGGGCGAGTCCCTGAAGCTTTCTTT
CDR3: CAWSVKPAEIGRVPEAFF

size: few
J: TRBJ2-7
V: TRBV9
D: TRBD1
DNA: TGTGCCAGCAGCGTAGCCGGGACAGACTCCTACGAGCAGTACTTC
CDR3: CASSVAGTDSYEQYF

size: few
J: TRBJ2-2
V: TRBV4-3
D: NA
DNA: TGCGCCAGCAGCCAAGAGAGCCGCACCGGGGAGCTGTTTTTT
CDR3: CASSQESRTGELFF

size: NA
J: TRBJ2-7
V: TRBV19
D: TRBD2
DNA: TGTGCCAGTAGTATTCTTTCTAGCGGGAAGGTTTACGAGCAGTACTTC
CDR3: CASSILSSGKVYEQYF

size: NA
J: TRBJ1-3
V: TRBV11-2
D: NA
DNA: TGTGCCAGCAGCTTAGATGGAGCGGGAAACACCATATATTTT
CDR3: CASSLDGAGNTIYF

size: NA
J: TRBJ2-2
V: TRBV10-2
D: NA
DNA: TGCGCCAGCTCAGAGACTAGTCTCTCGGGCACCGGGGAGCTGTTTTTT
CDR3: CASSETSLSGTGELFF

size: NA
J: TRBJ2-7
V: TRBV4-3
D: NA
DNA: TGCGCCAGCAGCCCTCGATTGCGGTTCGAGCAGTACTTC
CDR3: CASSPRLRFEQYF

size: NA
J: TRBJ2-7
V: TRBV7-2
D: NA
DNA: TGTGCCAGCAGCTTAGGCAGGGGGGTCAACGAGCAGTACTTC
CDR3: CASSLGRGVNEQYF

size: NA
J: TRBJ1-2
V: TRBV15
D: TRBD1
DNA: TGTGCCACCAGCAGAGGCGGGACAGCCGCCTCCTATGGCTACACCTTC
CDR3: CATSRGGTAASYGYTF

size: NA
J: TRBJ2-3
V: TRBV18
D: NA
DNA: TGTGCCAGCTCACCCCCGGGTGGAGATACGCAGTATTTT
CDR3: CASSPPGGDTQYF

size: NA
J: TRBJ2-5
V: TRBV11-2
D: NA
DNA: TGTGCCAGCAGCTTAGGAATCGGGGGTGCGTACCAAGAGACCCAGTACTTC
CDR3: CASSLGIGGAYQETQYF

size: NA
J: TRBJ2-5
V: TRBV7-8
D: NA
DNA: TGTGCCAGCAGCTTGGAGGTGGGGACCCAGTACTTC
CDR3: CASSLEVGTQYF

size: NA
J: TRBJ2-7
V: TRBV7-2
D: TRBD2
DNA: TGTGCCAGCAGCTGGACTAGCGGGGACTACGAGCAGTACTTC
CDR3: CASSWTSGDYEQYF

size: NA
J: TRBJ2-1
V: TRBV4-2
D: NA
DNA: TGTGCCAGCAGCCAAGTCCAGGGGGGACCCCAGGCCTCCTACAATGAGCAGTTCTTC
CDR3: CASSQVQGGPQASYNEQFF

size: NA
J: TRBJ2-2
V: TRBV7-9
D: NA
DNA: TGTGCCCCCGGGGGGCAGGGTAAAGACACCGGGGAGCTGTTTTTT
CDR3: CAPGGQGKDTGELFF

size: NA
J: TRBJ1-3
V: TRBV11-3
D: TRBD1
DNA: TGTGCCAGCAGCGATGTGGGACAGGATGAGGGAAACACCATATATTTT
CDR3: CASSDVGQDEGNTIYF

size: few
J: TRBJ1-1
V: TRBV5-1
D: TRBD1
DNA: TGCGCCAGCAGCTTTGCAGCCGGGACAGTGAACACTGAAGCTTTCTTT
CDR3: CASSFAAGTVNTEAFF

size: NA
J: TRBJ1-1
V: TRBV11-2
D: NA
DNA: TGTGCCAGCAGCTTTGCAGGGCCGAACACTGAAGCTTTCTTT
CDR3: CASSFAGPNTEAFF

size: NA
J: TRBJ1-6
V: TRBV7-2
D: NA
DNA: TGTGCCAGCAGCTTACCAGGTCAAGGCTCACCCCTCCACTTT
CDR3: CASSLPGQGSPLHF

size: many
J: TRBJ2-3
V: TRBV5-1
D: NA
DNA: TGCGCCAGCAGCTTGGAAGGTAGGGGCACAGATACGCAGTATTTT
CDR3: CASSLEGRGTDTQYF

size: NA
J: TRBJ2-5
V: TRBV15
D: NA
DNA: TGTGCCACCAGCAGAGACGGAAGCCCTCAAGAGACCCAGTACTTC
CDR3: CATSRDGSPQETQYF

size: NA
J: TRBJ1-4
V: TRBV4-3
D: NA
DNA: TGCGCCAGCAGCCAGGGCGGACAGACCCTTAATGAAAAACTGTTTTTT
CDR3: CASSQGGQTLNEKLFF

size: NA
J: TRBJ2-2
V: TRBV28
D: TRBD1
DNA: TGTGCCAGCAGTTTATCCCCGGGCGGACAGGGTGGAGGGGCCGGGGAGCTGTTTTTT
CDR3: CASSLSPGGQGGGAGELFF

size: NA
J: TRBJ1-3
V: TRBV5-6
D: NA
DNA: TGTGCCAGCAGCTTACGGGGAGGAGGAAACACCATATATTTT
CDR3: CASSLRGGGNTIYF

size: few
J: TRBJ2-5
V: TRBV7-2
D: TRBD2
DNA: TGTGCCAGCAGCTCCACAGCGGGGGGGCAGAGGGAGACCCAGTACTTC
CDR3: CASSSTAGGQRETQYF

size: once
J: TRBJ2-6
V: TRBV30
D: NA
DNA: TGTGCCTGCAGTCAGAGCTCTGGGGCCAACGTCCTGACTTTC
CDR3: CACSQSSGANVLTF

size: NA
J: TRBJ2-7
V: TRBV30
D: NA
DNA: TGTGCCTGGAGTAGGAGTCCCTACGAGCAGTACTTC
CDR3: CAWSRSPYEQYF

size: NA
J: TRBJ2-5
V: TRBV5-1
D: NA
DNA: TGCGCCAGCAGCTCAGGGATGTCGAAGGAGACCCAGTACTTC
CDR3: CASSSGMSKETQYF

size: NA
J: TRBJ1-2
V: TRBV9
D: NA
DNA: TGTGCCAGCAGCGGGCAGGGGCTGAGCTATGGCTACACCTTC
CDR3: CASSGQGLSYGYTF

size: NA
J: TRBJ1-2
V: TRBV6-1
D: NA
DNA: TGTGCCAGCCTCAAGGAGAAGGCTGGTGGCTACACCTTC
CDR3: CASLKEKAGGYTF

size: NA
J: TRBJ2-2
V: TRBV2
D: NA
DNA: TGTGCCAGCAGTGCCTCGGCTAGGGGGTCTCACACCGGGGAGCTGTTTTTT
CDR3: CASSASARGSHTGELFF

size: once
J: TRBJ2-5
V: TRBV7-2
D: NA
DNA: TGTGCCAGCAGCTACAAGGGACTTCAAGAGACCCAGTACTTC
CDR3: CASSYKGLQETQYF

size: NA
J: TRBJ2-3
V: TRBV15
D: NA
DNA: TGTGCCACCGGACCGGGGGGCTCGACCAATACGCAGTATTTT
CDR3: CATGPGGSTNTQYF

size: NA
J: TRBJ2-7
V: TRBV5-1
D: NA
DNA: TGCGCCAGCAAAAAAGAGGGGAGCTCCTACGAGCAGTACTTC
CDR3: CASKKEGSSYEQYF

size: NA
J: TRBJ2-1
V: TRBV27
D: NA
DNA: TGTGCCAGCAGTTTATGGGGTCCCCTCTACAATGAGCAGTTCTTC
CDR3: CASSLWGPLYNEQFF

size: once
J: TRBJ2-7
V: TRBV6-5
D: NA
DNA: TGTGCCAGCAGGGGTAACTCCTACGAGCAGTACTTC
CDR3: CASRGNSYEQYF

size: NA
J: TRBJ2-7
V: TRBV27
D: NA
DNA: TGTGCCAGCAGTTCACCCTCCCGTGGGGGTTTGGAGCAGTACTTC
CDR3: CASSSPSRGGLEQYF

size: NA
J: TRBJ1-2
V: TRBV6-1
D: TRBD1
DNA: TGTGCCAGCAGGCCGGGACAGGGGAGTAGCTATGGCTACACCTTC
CDR3: CASRPGQGSSYGYTF

size: NA
J: TRBJ2-5
V: TRBV6-5
D: TRBD1
DNA: TGTGCCAGCAGTAGGGCAGGGGGACAAGAGACCCAGTACTTC
CDR3: CASSRAGGQETQYF

size: NA
J: TRBJ2-3
V: TRBV5-4
D: NA
DNA: TGTGCCAGCAGCCGTGGGGATACGCAGTATTTT
CDR3: CASSRGDTQYF

size: few
J: TRBJ1-1
V: TRBV11-2
D: TRBD1
DNA: TGTGCCAGCAGTCCAGGGGGCCCCACTGAAGCTTTCTTT
CDR3: CASSPGGPTEAFF

size: few
J: TRBJ1-3
V: TRBV6-1
D: NA
DNA: TGTGCCAGCAGTGAAGGGGGGAAAGGTGACACCATATATTTT
CDR3: CASSEGGKGDTIYF

size: few
J: TRBJ1-6
V: TRBV27
D: TRBD1
DNA: TGTGCCAGCAGTTTACAGGGGGCCTCCTATAATTCACCCCTCCACTTT
CDR3: CASSLQGASYNSPLHF

size: NA
J: TRBJ2-5
V: TRBV5-1
D: NA
DNA: TGCGCCAGCAGCCGGACACAAGAGACCCAGTACTTC
CDR3: CASSRTQETQYF

size: once
J: TRBJ2-2
V: TRBV6-1
D: NA
DNA: TGTGCCAGCAGTGGGGCCACTATCACCGGGGAGCTGTTTTTT
CDR3: CASSGATITGELFF

size: few
J: TRBJ2-7
V: TRBV7-9
D: NA
DNA: TGTGCCAGCAGCCCCGACGTGGGAGAGCAGTACTTC
CDR3: CASSPDVGEQYF

size: once
J: TRBJ2-7
V: TRBV29-1
D: NA
DNA: TGCAGCGTTGAAGTCGGAGGACTTGGGGCCTACGAGCAGTACTTC
CDR3: CSVEVGGLGAYEQYF

size: NA
J: TRBJ1-3
V: TRBV18
D: TRBD1
DNA: TGTGCCAGCTCACCTGGGACAGCTGGAAACACCATATATTTT
CDR3: CASSPGTAGNTIYF